This TCR beta chain was captured in a study of control samples from healthy donors and cancer patients (dated by TCRdb to about 2020). Trimming costs V 0 bases and J 4 bases, and their ends lie 10 bases apart. CDR1 and CDR2, per the germline V gene, are SGDLS and YYNGEE. The CDR3 numbers 14 residues from cysteine through phenylalanine. CDR3 DNA is the only sequence kept; it has 42 bases, read in frame from the first base. Preparation of the library involved the immunoSEQ multiplex PCR assay. What TCRdb holds here is the immuneACCESS table cut down to in-frame rearrangements. Part of the clones is not present; checked against another copy, under half of the missing clones reflect an unresolved V gene, and the others are unexplained. The sample table shows 150,000 to 200,000 clones, and about nine tenths are seen once. The top ten constitute approximately 1.6% of the sample. About this clone: There is no known antigen for this receptor. Base qualities are missing; no much larger clone stands one base away.

This receptor was identified in a woman younger than 45 in good health. The chain joins TRBV9 to TRBJ1-1, with no confident D gene call. Sequenced material: blood. CDR3 protein: CASSVGGQFTEAFF. The DNA sequence is TGTGCCAGCAGCGTAGGAGGGCAGTTCACTGAAGCTTTCTTT.